The source of this T cell receptor (beta chain) is a study of a mutant IDH1 vaccine in newly diagnosed glioma. Overall study context: The start of vaccination came 4-6 weeks after radiotherapy alone, or with temozolomide cycles.

Remarks on this clone: Its antigen is still unknown.

Clones were read by immunoSEQ multiplex PCR, and TCRdb kept only the in-frame ones, dropping some. The sample consists of 50,000 to 70,000 clones, about 85% of them appearing once. The V end was cut by 8 bases, the J end by 1 base, with 17 bases between. CDR3 length: 15 residues. Germline values: CDR1 MNHNS, CDR2 SASEGT. Time point of the sample: week 35, safety follow-up. Doses comprised 300 ug of mutant IDH1 20-mer peptide each, plus topical imiquimod. This sample comprised PBMCs, obtained from a glioma patient whose treatment included an IDH1 peptide vaccine. The receptor comes from a man aged 30-40 years with glioma. The V and J genes are TRBV6-1 and TRBJ2-5; D remains unclear. The CDR3 here is CASDTPEGFQETQYF. DNA of the CDR3: TGTGCCAGCGACACCCCCGAAGGGTTCCAAGAGACCCAGTACTTC.